This is a list of T cell receptor beta chains from one sample in a study of blood T cell repertoires in COVID-19. Repertoires were generated with immunoSEQ multiplex PCR, while TCRdb's copy carries only in-frame clones and drops some. The sample holds 200,000 to 250,000 clones; roughly nine tenths are singletons and the top ten take approximately 2.8%. Material for sequencing was PBMCs or T cells enriched from blood (not recorded which). The receptor source for this set is a woman aged 50 to 60 in a cohort exposed to, infected with or recovered from COVID-19 (not recorded which). CDR3s include the opening cysteine and the closing phenylalanine or tryptophan. The D gene is left open where the match is weak. Part of the rows lack a size; the others show once, few, many or a class for expanded clones.

abundance: -; j_gene: TRBJ1-6; v_gene: TRBV19; d_gene: -; CDR3nt: TGTGCCAGTAGTTTCCCCCGGGGTTATTCACCCCTCCACTTT; CDR3aa: CASSFPRGYSPLHF
abundance: few; j_gene: TRBJ1-1; v_gene: TRBV10-3; d_gene: TRBD1; CDR3nt: TGTGCCATCAGTACCGACAGGGGACTACCTGAAGCTTTCTTT; CDR3aa: CAISTDRGLPEAFF
abundance: -; j_gene: TRBJ1-6; v_gene: TRBV4-3; d_gene: -; CDR3nt: TGCGCCAGCAGCCAAGATGGGGGGGGCATTTCACCCCTCCACTTT; CDR3aa: CASSQDGGGISPLHF
abundance: once; j_gene: TRBJ1-1; v_gene: TRBV14; d_gene: -; CDR3nt: TGTGCCAGCAGCCTAAGGACAGAGAGGAACACTGAAGCTTTCTTT; CDR3aa: CASSLRTERNTEAFF
abundance: -; j_gene: TRBJ1-2; v_gene: TRBV18; d_gene: -; CDR3nt: TGTGCCAGCTCACCGGCCCCCGGGGAGGGCTACACCTTC; CDR3aa: CASSPAPGEGYTF
abundance: -; j_gene: TRBJ2-5; v_gene: TRBV18; d_gene: TRBD1; CDR3nt: TGTGCCAGCTCACCAGCGACAGGGGAAAGAGAGACCCAGTACTTC; CDR3aa: CASSPATGERETQYF
abundance: -; j_gene: TRBJ1-6; v_gene: TRBV7-9; d_gene: TRBD1; CDR3nt: TGTGCCAGCAGCTTAGGGGGGACAGGGGGCGGTTCACCCCTCCACTTT; CDR3aa: CASSLGGTGGGSPLHF
abundance: -; j_gene: TRBJ1-1; v_gene: TRBV4-3; d_gene: TRBD1; CDR3nt: TGCGCCAGCAGCTCTTGGACAGGGATGAACACTGAAGCTTTCTTT; CDR3aa: CASSSWTGMNTEAFF
abundance: -; j_gene: TRBJ1-6; v_gene: TRBV4-3; d_gene: -; CDR3nt: TGCGCCAGCAGCCAAGGGACAGCGGGATTATATTCACCCCTCCACTTT; CDR3aa: CASSQGTAGLYSPLHF
abundance: -; j_gene: TRBJ2-7; v_gene: TRBV7-2; d_gene: -; CDR3nt: TGTGCCAGCAGCTTAGTACTTTTTGACGAGCAGTACTTC; CDR3aa: CASSLVLFDEQYF
abundance: few; j_gene: TRBJ1-2; v_gene: TRBV7-9; d_gene: TRBD1; CDR3nt: TGTGCCAGCAGCTCCGGGACAGGGGCAAAGGGCTATGGCTACACCTTC; CDR3aa: CASSSGTGAKGYGYTF